This TCR beta chain was found in a study of control samples from healthy donors and cancer patients. The CDR3 runs 16 residues. CDR1 SGDLS and CDR2 YYNGEE come from the germline V gene. J gave up 7 bases and V 3 bases, and 12 bases lay outside the gene matches. Sequenced by immunoSEQ multiplex PCR; TCRdb stores in-frame clones only, minus some. The profile covers roughly 170,000 clones, with 90% to 95% appearing a single time and approximately 4% taken by the ten largest. This sequence was found in a woman aged 55-69 years in good health. Material for sequencing was blood. The J gene is TRBJ2-3, the V gene TRBV9; 9 bases match TRBD2. CDR3 nucleotide sequence: TGTGCCAGCAGCGCGATAACGGGACTAGCAACAAATACGCAGTATTTT. Translation: CASSAITGLATNTQYF.